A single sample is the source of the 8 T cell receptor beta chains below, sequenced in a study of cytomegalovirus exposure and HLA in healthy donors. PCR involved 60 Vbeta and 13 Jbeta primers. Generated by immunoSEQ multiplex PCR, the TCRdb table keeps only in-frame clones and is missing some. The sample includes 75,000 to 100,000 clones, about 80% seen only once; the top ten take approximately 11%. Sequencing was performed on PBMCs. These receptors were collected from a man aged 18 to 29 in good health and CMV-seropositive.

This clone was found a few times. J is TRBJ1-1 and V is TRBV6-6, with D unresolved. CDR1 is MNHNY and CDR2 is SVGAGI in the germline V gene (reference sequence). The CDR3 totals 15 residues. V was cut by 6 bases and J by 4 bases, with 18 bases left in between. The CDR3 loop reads CASSPGPGVGTEAFF. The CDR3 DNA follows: TGTGCCAGCAGCCCGGGTCCCGGGGTAGGCACTGAAGCTTTCTTT.

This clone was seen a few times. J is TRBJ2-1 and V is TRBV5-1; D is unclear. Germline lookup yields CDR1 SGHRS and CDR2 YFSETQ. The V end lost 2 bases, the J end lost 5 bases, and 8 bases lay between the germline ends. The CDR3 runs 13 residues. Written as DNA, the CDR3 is TGCGCCAGCAGCTTCAAACCTAACAATGAGCAGTTCTTC. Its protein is CASSFKPNNEQFF.

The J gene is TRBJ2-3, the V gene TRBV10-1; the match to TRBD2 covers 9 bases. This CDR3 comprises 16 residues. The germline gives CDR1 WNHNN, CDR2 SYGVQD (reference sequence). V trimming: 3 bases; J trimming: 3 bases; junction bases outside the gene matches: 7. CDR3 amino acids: CASSDGAGGPTDTQYF. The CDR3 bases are TGCGCCAGCAGTGACGGGGCGGGGGGGCCTACAGATACGCAGTATTTT.

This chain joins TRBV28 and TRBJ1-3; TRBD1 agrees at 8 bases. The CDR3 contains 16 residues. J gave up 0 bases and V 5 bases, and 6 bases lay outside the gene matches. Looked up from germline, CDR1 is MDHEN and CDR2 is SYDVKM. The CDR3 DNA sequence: TGTGCCAGCAGTACCGACAGGGGCTCCTCTGGAAACACCATATATTTT. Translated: CASSTDRGSSGNTIYF. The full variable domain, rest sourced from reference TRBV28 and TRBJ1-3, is DVKVTQSSRYLVKRTGEKVFLECVQDMDHENMFWYRQDPGLGLRLIYFSYDVKMKEKGDIPEGYSVSREKKERFSLILESASTNQTSMYLCASSTDRGSSGNTIYFGEGSWLTVV.

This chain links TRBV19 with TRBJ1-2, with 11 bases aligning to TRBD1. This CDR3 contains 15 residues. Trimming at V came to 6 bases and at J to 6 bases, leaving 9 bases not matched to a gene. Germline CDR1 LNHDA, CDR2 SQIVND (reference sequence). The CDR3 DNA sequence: TGTGCCAGTAGACGCGGACAGGGGGCAGGCGATGGCTACACCTTC. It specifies CASRRGQGAGDGYTF.

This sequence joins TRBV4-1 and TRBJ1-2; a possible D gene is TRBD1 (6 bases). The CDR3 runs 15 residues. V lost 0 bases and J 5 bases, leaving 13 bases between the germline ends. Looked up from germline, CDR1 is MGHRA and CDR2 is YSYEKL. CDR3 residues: CASSQDAGDGYGYTF. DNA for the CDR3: TGCGCCAGCAGCCAAGACGCAGGGGATGGGTATGGCTACACCTTC.

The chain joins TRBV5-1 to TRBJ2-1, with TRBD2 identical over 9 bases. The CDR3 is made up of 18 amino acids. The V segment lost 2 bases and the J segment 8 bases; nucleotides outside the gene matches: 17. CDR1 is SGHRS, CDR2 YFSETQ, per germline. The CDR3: CASSLKRGAYAPQDEQFF. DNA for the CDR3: TGCGCCAGCAGCTTAAAGCGGGGGGCCTACGCGCCCCAGGATGAGCAGTTCTTC.

As DNA, the CDR3 is TGTGCCAGCAGTTACTCGTGGACTAGCGGGGTTGGGCAGTTCTTC. Amino acids: CASSYSWTSGVGQFF. The chain carries TRBV6-6 and TRBJ2-1, with 12 bases aligning to TRBD2. J was trimmed by 12 bases and V by 0 bases; bases with no gene match: 6. Germline-derived CDR1 and CDR2 are MNHNY and SVGAGI (reference sequence). This CDR3 has 15 residues.